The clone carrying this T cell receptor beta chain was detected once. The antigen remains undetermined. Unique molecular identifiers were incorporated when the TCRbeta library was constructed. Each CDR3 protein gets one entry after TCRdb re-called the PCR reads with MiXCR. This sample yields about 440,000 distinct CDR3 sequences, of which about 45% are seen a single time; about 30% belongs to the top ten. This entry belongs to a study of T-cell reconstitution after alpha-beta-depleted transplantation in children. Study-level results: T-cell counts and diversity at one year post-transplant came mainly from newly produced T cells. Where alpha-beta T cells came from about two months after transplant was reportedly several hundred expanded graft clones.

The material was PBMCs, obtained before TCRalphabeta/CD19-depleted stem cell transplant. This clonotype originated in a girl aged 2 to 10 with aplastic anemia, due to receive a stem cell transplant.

The CDR3 here is CASSLRLGRSISYNEQFF. In DNA form, the CDR3 reads TGTGCCAGCAGTTTACGTTTAGGGCGGTCGATATCCTACAATGAGCAGTTCTTC. The gene calls are TRBV28 and TRBJ2-1; D is uncertain. Trimming took off 2 bases at V and 1 base at J, with 18 bases between the two ends. The CDR3 is made up of 18 amino acids. CDR1 and CDR2 from the germline V gene are MDHEN and SYDVKM.